Following are 28 T cell receptor beta chains from one sample sequenced in a study of T cell changes during pregnancy in multiple sclerosis (dated by TCRdb to the late 2010s). Library creation used the immunoSEQ multiplex PCR assay. In its TCRdb copy, this immuneACCESS table keeps in-frame sequences only and misses some clones. Where compared with another copy, unresolved V genes explain less than half of these, and the others have no known cause. In this sample the table shows 9,000 to 10,000 clones, 83% of which occur a single time. Clones ranked in the top ten supply 17% of the sample. Sample: CD8+ T cells from peripheral blood mononuclear cells, taken in the third trimester of pregnancy. These receptor sequences come from a female donor in good health, enrolled as a control in a pregnancy study.

V usage is TRBV5-1 and J usage is TRBJ2-1, with 9 positions matching TRBD2. CDR1 is SGHRS, CDR2 YFSETQ, per germline. CDR3 length: 16 amino acids. Trimming cost V 2 bases and J 9 bases; bases outside gene matches: 12. The CDR3 nucleotides are TGCGCCAGCAGCTTAGAGCCGGGACTAGCTATTATTGAGCAGTTCTTC. This gives the protein CASSLEPGLAIIEQFF.

This clone was found a few times. The V and J genes are TRBV4-1 and TRBJ1-2; tentatively, D is TRBD1 (5 bases). The CDR3 length is 12 residues. Between the trimmed V and J ends, which lost 1 base and 8 bases, there was a span of 8 bases. Per germline, CDR1 MGHRA and CDR2 YSYEKL. The CDR3 loop is CASSQGQPGYTF. The DNA of the CDR3 is TGCGCCAGCAGCCAAGGACAGCCGGGCTACACCTTC.

Concerning this clone: The same CDR3 arises from other DNA sequences in this sample as well. This sequence joins TRBV9 and TRBJ1-2, with D possibly matching TRBD1 (5 bases). CDR3 length: 12 amino acids. From germline, CDR1 is SGDLS and CDR2 YYNGEE. Trimming cost V 2 bases and J 7 bases, with 9 bases left between them. The CDR3 sequence: CASSVRGSGYTF. The CDR3 region has the DNA TGTGCCAGCAGCGTGCGGGGGAGTGGCTACACCTTC.

This clone has just a few counts. V and J are TRBV6-4 and TRBJ2-3, with 15 positions matching TRBD2. Germline-derived CDR1 and CDR2 are MRHNA and SNTAGT. This CDR3 spans 15 amino acids. Trimming removed 4 bases from V and 4 bases from J; junction bases left unmatched: 0. The CDR3 DNA is TGTGCCAGCAGTGGGACTAGCGGGGGGGCAGATACGCAGTATTTT. Translating it yields CASSGTSGGADTQYF.

This clone was found a few times. The V gene is TRBV19, the J gene TRBJ1-6; 10 nucleotides agree with TRBD1. The CDR3 covers 15 residues. V lost 1 base to trimming and J lost 10 bases; unmatched junction nucleotides: 4. Germline V lookup: CDR1 LNHDA, CDR2 SQIVND (reference sequence). The CDR3 DNA reads TGTGCCAGTAGTATAGGAGGGACAGGGGACTCACCCCTCCACTTT. Translated, it gives CASSIGGTGDSPLHF. The whole variable domain, remainder taken from reference TRBV19 and TRBJ1-6, is DGGITQSPKYLFRKEGQNVTLSCEQNLNHDAMYWYRQDPGQGLRLIYYSQIVNDFQKGDIAEGYSVSREKKESFPLTVTSAQKNPTAFYLCASSIGGTGDSPLHFGNGTRLTVT.

This chain connects TRBV28 to TRBJ2-5, with D possibly being TRBD2 (6 bases). Per the germline V gene, CDR1 is MDHEN and CDR2 is SYDVKM. CDR3 size: 14 residues. V shed 6 bases and J shed 1 base, with 12 bases lying between them. This CDR3 reads CASSVLGLQETQYF. The DNA of the CDR3 is TGTGCCAGCAGCGTCCTGGGACTCCAAGAGACCCAGTACTTC.

This chain links TRBV27 with TRBJ2-7, with 9 bases aligning to TRBD1. V shed 2 bases and J 5 bases; nucleotides not matched to a gene: 10. The CDR3 consists of 16 residues. Per the germline V gene, CDR1 is MNHEY and CDR2 is SMNVEV (reference sequence). CDR3 residues: CASSLRRGQGLHEQYF. CDR3 nucleotide sequence: TGTGCCAGCAGTTTAAGAAGGGGACAGGGACTCCACGAGCAGTACTTC.

The CDR3: CASSQSGTGLKAGELFF. CDR3 in DNA: TGCGCCAGCAGCCAATCCGGGACAGGGTTGAAGGCCGGGGAGCTGTTTTTT. The gene calls are TRBV4-1 and TRBJ2-2; 9 bases agree with TRBD1. Germline CDR1 MGHRA, CDR2 YSYEKL. This CDR3 comprises 17 residues. The J segment lost 6 bases and the V segment lost 2 bases, leaving 10 bases of the junction unmatched.

The J gene is TRBJ2-7, the V gene TRBV2; 8 bases agree with TRBD2. V was pared by 5 bases and J by 2 bases, with 5 bases of the junction left unmatched. Germline-derived CDR1 and CDR2 are SNHLY and FYNNEI. This CDR3 has 14 amino acids. The CDR3, as DNA: TGTGCCAGCAGTCCGGGACTAGGGCCCTACGAGCAGTACTTC. Translated: CASSPGLGPYEQYF.

J is TRBJ2-1 and V is TRBV6-5, with D possibly matching TRBD1 (5 bases). Trimming cost V 2 bases and J 7 bases, with 12 bases left between them. This CDR3 is 14 amino acids long. Germline assignment: CDR1 MNHEY and CDR2 SVGAGI. In nucleotides, the CDR3 is TGTGCCAGCAGTTACGACCAGGGATGGAATGAGCAGTTCTTC. This encodes CASSYDQGWNEQFF.

The chain employs TRBV6-1 and TRBJ1-1, with a possible D match to TRBD1 (5 bases). In germline, CDR1 is MNHNS, CDR2 SASEGT. The CDR3 has 16 residues. Deletions cut 1 base from V and 3 bases from J, with 15 bases between. Written as DNA, the CDR3 is TGTGCCAGCAGTGAAGTAGAAGGGACTGGGGACACTGAAGCTTTCTTT. As protein: CASSEVEGTGDTEAFF.

This rearrangement joins TRBV7-9 to TRBJ2-1; TRBD2 aligns across 13 bases. CDR1 and CDR2 from the germline V gene are SEHNR and FQNEAQ (reference sequence). Unmatched junction bases numbered 7, after V lost 5 bases and J lost 9 bases. The CDR3 extends over 15 amino acids. The chain's CDR3 is CASSIGTSGAGEQFF. The CDR3 nucleotides read TGTGCCAGCAGCATAGGGACTAGCGGGGCGGGTGAGCAGTTCTTC.

V usage is TRBV27 and J usage is TRBJ2-7; weak D call: TRBD1 (6 bases). CDR1 is MNHEY, CDR2 SMNVEV, per germline (reference sequence). The V end was cut by 7 bases, the J end by 6 bases, with 10 bases between. The CDR3 runs to 11 residues. CDR3 sequence (DNA): TGTGCCAGCAAGACAGGTCGCGAGCAGTACTTC. Its protein is CASKTGREQYF.

CDR3 protein: CASSDRVEDTQYF. In nucleotides, the CDR3 is TGTGCCAGCAGTGACAGGGTGGAAGATACGCAGTATTTT. V is TRBV6-1 and J is TRBJ2-3; perhaps TRBD1 as D (5 bases). Germline V lookup: CDR1 MNHNS, CDR2 SASEGT. The germline V and J ends were trimmed by 3 bases and 5 bases, with 9 bases remaining between them. This CDR3 is built from 13 residues.

V and J are TRBV11-2 and TRBJ2-3; 8 bases map to TRBD2. Trimming cost V 5 bases and J 4 bases; bases outside gene matches: 11. Germline V gives CDR1 SGHAT, CDR2 FQNNGV. The CDR3 spans 16 residues. The CDR3 loop is CASSPERGGGPDTQYF. CDR3 sequence (DNA): TGTGCCAGCAGCCCCGAACGGGGCGGGGGGCCAGATACGCAGTATTTT.

The chain carries TRBV30 and TRBJ2-7; D is unresolved. V was shortened by 2 bases and J by 4 bases, with 12 bases between the two germline ends. The germline V gene has CDR1 GTSNPN and CDR2 SVGIG (reference sequence). This CDR3 comprises 13 residues. The CDR3 DNA is TGTGCCTGGAGTTTCGAGATCCCTTACGAGCAGTACTTC. This translates into CAWSFEIPYEQYF.

The V and J genes are TRBV4-2 and TRBJ2-5; 8 bases line up with TRBD1. In germline, CDR1 is LGHNA, CDR2 YNFKEQ. The CDR3 is 16 residues long. V shed 0 bases, J shed 3 bases, and the junction held 6 bases outside the gene matches. This CDR3 is CASSQDFPGGEETQYF. CDR3 in DNA: TGTGCCAGCAGCCAAGATTTCCCAGGGGGCGAAGAGACCCAGTACTTC.

V usage is TRBV4-2 and J usage is TRBJ2-5, with D possibly being TRBD1 (6 bases). Germline CDR1 LGHNA, CDR2 YNFKEQ. V lost 1 base and J 4 bases, leaving 13 bases between the germline ends. The CDR3 length is 15 residues. The CDR3 DNA sequence: TGTGCCAGCAGCCAAGCCGGCAGGGGAATAGAGACCCAGTACTTC. Translated: CASSQAGRGIETQYF.

The chain carries TRBV10-1 and TRBJ2-5; no clear D. In germline, CDR1 is WNHNN, CDR2 SYGVQD (reference sequence). This CDR3 region has 16 residues. Deletions cut 4 bases from V and 6 bases from J, with 21 bases between. The CDR3 nucleotides are TGCGCCAGCAGTGGGCCGACATCCTACATAACGAAGACCCAGTACTTC. This sequence encodes CASSGPTSYITKTQYF.

A single count supports this clone. The V call is TRBV6-1, the J call TRBJ2-1, with TRBD1 matching 8 bases. This CDR3 has 16 amino acids. Germline CDR1 is MNHNS and CDR2 is SASEGT. V lost 4 bases to trimming and J lost 6 bases; unmatched junction nucleotides: 11. This CDR3 reads CASSGPRDRRINEQFF. As DNA, the CDR3 is TGTGCCAGCAGTGGCCCCCGGGACAGGCGGATCAATGAGCAGTTCTTC.

J is TRBJ2-5 and V is TRBV5-6; 11 nucleotides align to TRBD1. V lost 5 bases, J lost 1 base, and 4 bases stayed unmatched. The CDR3 contains 15 residues. Germline V gene sequence: CDR1 SGHDT, CDR2 YYEEEE. CDR3 bases: TGTGCCAGCAGAGACGGGACAGGGGGCCAAGAGACCCAGTACTTC. Translating gives CASRDGTGGQETQYF. Supplemented by reference TRBV5-6 and TRBJ2-5, the full variable domain reads DAGVTQSPTHLIKTRGQQVTLRCSPKSGHDTVSWYQQALGQGPQFIFQYYEEEERQRGNFPDRFSGHQFPNYSSELNVNALLLGDSALYLCASRDGTGGQETQYFGPGTRLLVL.

In its sample, this clone was seen a few times. This chain connects TRBV5-6 to TRBJ2-4, with 10 positions matching TRBD1. The length of the CDR3 is 12 residues. Unmatched junction bases numbered 8, after V lost 4 bases and J lost 16 bases. Germline-derived CDR1 and CDR2 are SGHDT and YYEEEE. The CDR3 nucleotides read TGTGCCAGCAGCACCGGGACAGGGGCCTGTTACTTC. As protein: CASSTGTGACYF.

The V and J genes are TRBV7-3 and TRBJ2-7; D might be TRBD2 (5 bases). The CDR3 runs to 14 residues. V was clipped by 1 base and J by 2 bases, with 9 bases between them. Germline-derived CDR1 and CDR2 are SGHTA and FQGTGA. This CDR3 is CASSLRGSPYEQYF. The CDR3 DNA reads TGTGCCAGCAGCTTAAGAGGGAGTCCCTACGAGCAGTACTTC.

The chain carries TRBV9 and TRBJ2-2; 9 positions match TRBD1. The CDR3 sequence is 14 residues long. The trim removed 3 bases at V and 4 bases at J, leaving 1 base unmatched. CDR1 SGDLS and CDR2 YYNGEE come from the germline V gene. CDR3 bases: TGTGCCAGCAGCGAGACAGGGGGCACCGGGGAGCTGTTTTTT. Translation: CASSETGGTGELFF.

A few counts support this clone. This chain connects TRBV6-5 to TRBJ2-1; possibly TRBD1 for D (6 bases). The CDR3 totals 15 residues. The V end lost 5 bases, the J end lost 3 bases, and 14 bases lay between the germline ends. Per germline, CDR1 MNHEY and CDR2 SVGAGI. CDR3 coding DNA: TGTGCCAGCAGTCCCGGGACACTAGACTACAATGAGCAGTTCTTC. Translation gives CASSPGTLDYNEQFF.

The chain carries TRBV4-2 and TRBJ1-1; a weak D match, TRBD1 (6 bases). This CDR3 contains 17 residues. V shed 7 bases and J shed 1 base, with 22 bases lying between them. Per germline, CDR1 LGHNA and CDR2 YNFKEQ. CDR3 bases: TGTGCCAGCACCTCAAGAATGATAGGGGGGGCGAACACTGAAGCTTTCTTT. Translated: CASTSRMIGGANTEAFF.

The chain carries TRBV28 and TRBJ2-1; TRBD1 matches at 9 bases. V shed 4 bases and J 4 bases; nucleotides not matched to a gene: 2. CDR1 and CDR2 from the germline V gene are MDHEN and SYDVKM. The CDR3 totals 14 residues. The DNA for the CDR3 is TGTGCCAGCAGTTCGGGACAGGGATACAATGAGCAGTTCTTC. Translating it yields CASSSGQGYNEQFF.

Sample share makes this clone medium-sized. The rearrangement joins TRBV6-4 to TRBJ2-2; TRBD2 might be the D (5 bases). The germline V gene encodes CDR1 MRHNA and CDR2 SNTAGT. There are 15 residues in the CDR3. The V end was cut by 0 bases, the J end by 2 bases, with 7 bases between. The CDR3 protein is CASSDSGENTGELFF. In DNA form, the CDR3 reads TGTGCCAGCAGTGACTCCGGGGAAAACACCGGGGAGCTGTTTTTT.